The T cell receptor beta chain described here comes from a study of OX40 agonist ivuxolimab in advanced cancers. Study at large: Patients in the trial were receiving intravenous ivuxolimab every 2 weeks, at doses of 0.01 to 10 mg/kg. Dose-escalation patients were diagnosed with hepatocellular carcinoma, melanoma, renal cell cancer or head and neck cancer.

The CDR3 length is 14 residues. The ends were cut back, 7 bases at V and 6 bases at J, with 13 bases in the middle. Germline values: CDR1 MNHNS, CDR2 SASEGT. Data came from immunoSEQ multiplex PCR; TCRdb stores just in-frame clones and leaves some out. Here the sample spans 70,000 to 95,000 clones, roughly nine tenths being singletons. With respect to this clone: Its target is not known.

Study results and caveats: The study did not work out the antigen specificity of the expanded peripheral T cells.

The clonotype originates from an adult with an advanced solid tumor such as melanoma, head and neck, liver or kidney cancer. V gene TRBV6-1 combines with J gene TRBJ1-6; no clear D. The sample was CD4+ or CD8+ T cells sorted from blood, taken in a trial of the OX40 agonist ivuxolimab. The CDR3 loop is CASKLESVNSPLHF. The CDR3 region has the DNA TGTGCCAGCAAGTTGGAGTCGGTTAATTCACCCCTCCACTTT.